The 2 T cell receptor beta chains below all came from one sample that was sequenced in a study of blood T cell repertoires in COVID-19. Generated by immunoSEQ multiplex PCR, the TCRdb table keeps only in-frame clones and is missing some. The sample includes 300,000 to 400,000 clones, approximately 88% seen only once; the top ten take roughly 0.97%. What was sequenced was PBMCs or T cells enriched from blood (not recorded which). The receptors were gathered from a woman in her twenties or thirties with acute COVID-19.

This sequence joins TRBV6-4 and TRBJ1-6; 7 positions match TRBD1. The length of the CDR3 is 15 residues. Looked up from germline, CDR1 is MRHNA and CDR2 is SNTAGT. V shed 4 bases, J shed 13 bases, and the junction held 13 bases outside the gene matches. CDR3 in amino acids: CASSVVKGAGSPLHF. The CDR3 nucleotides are TGTGCCAGCAGTGTGGTAAAGGGGGCTGGTTCGCCCCTCCACTTT.

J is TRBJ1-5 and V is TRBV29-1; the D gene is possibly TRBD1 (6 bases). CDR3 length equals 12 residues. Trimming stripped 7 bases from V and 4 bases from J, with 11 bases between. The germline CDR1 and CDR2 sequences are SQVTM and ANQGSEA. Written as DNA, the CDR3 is TGCAGCGCAGGGGTGCAAAATCAGCCCCAGCATTTT. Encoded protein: CSAGVQNQPQHF.